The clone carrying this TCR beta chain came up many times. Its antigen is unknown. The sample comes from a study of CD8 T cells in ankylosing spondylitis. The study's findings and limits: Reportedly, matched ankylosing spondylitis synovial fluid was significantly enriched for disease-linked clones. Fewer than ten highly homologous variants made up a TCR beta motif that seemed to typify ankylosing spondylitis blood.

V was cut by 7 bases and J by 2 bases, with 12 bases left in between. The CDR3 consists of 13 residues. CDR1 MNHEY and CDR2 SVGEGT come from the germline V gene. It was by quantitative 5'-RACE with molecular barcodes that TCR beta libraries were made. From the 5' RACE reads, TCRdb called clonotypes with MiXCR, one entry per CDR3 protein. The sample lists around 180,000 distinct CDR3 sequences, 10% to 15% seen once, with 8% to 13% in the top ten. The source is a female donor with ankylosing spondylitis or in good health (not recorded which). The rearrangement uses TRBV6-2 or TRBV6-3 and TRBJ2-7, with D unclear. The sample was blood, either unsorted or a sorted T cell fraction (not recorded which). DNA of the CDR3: TGTGCCAGCAAAGACGGAACCCCCTACGAGCAGTACTTC. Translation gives CASKDGTPYEQYF.